What follows are 28 T cell receptor beta chains derived from one specimen sequenced in a study of cytomegalovirus exposure and HLA in healthy donors. Assay: immunoSEQ multiplex PCR; the TCRdb copy retains only in-frame clones and omits some. The sample holds 200,000 or so clones, roughly 84% seen once. What was sequenced was PBMCs. The receptors originated from a woman in her twenties or thirties in good health and CMV-seropositive.

This clone was picked up a small number of times. V usage is TRBV6-6 and J usage is TRBJ2-1; TRBD2 matches at 10 bases. J gave up 9 bases and V 6 bases, and 11 bases lay outside the gene matches. CDR1 and CDR2 (germline): MNHNY, SVGAGI (reference sequence). This CDR3 is 15 amino acids long. The CDR3 loop reads CASRDSAGGPGEQFF. The CDR3 DNA follows: TGTGCCAGCAGGGACTCAGCGGGAGGGCCGGGTGAGCAGTTCTTC.

The genes are TRBV5-1 and TRBJ2-5; 14 nucleotides line up with TRBD2. CDR1 and CDR2 from the germline V gene are SGHRS and YFSETQ. After removal of 4 bases from V and 7 bases from J, the junction contained 6 bases not matched to a gene. The CDR3 has 15 amino acids. This chain's CDR3 is CASSGTSGSGVTQYF. CDR3 bases: TGCGCCAGCAGCGGGACTAGCGGGAGTGGGGTGACCCAGTACTTC.

V gene TRBV15 combines with J gene TRBJ1-2; D perhaps matches TRBD1 (6 bases). Trimming stripped 0 bases from V and 8 bases from J, with 10 bases between. The CDR3 is made up of 13 amino acids. Germline CDR1 and CDR2: LNHNV and YYDKDF (reference sequence). As DNA, the CDR3 is TGTGCCACCAGCAGAGAGGGGGCTGGCGGCTACACCTTC. Protein sequence: CATSREGAGGYTF.

The genes are TRBV9 and TRBJ2-4; 10 nucleotides agree with TRBD2. The V segment lost 3 bases and the J segment 8 bases; nucleotides outside the gene matches: 14. Per germline, CDR1 SGDLS and CDR2 YYNGEE. The CDR3 runs 17 residues. As DNA, the CDR3 is TGTGCCAGCAGCGCGACTGGGGCTAGCGGGAGTGGTGACATTCAGTACTTC. This encodes CASSATGASGSGDIQYF.

This chain links TRBV5-1 with TRBJ1-2, with D possibly TRBD1 on 6 matching bases. The germline V gene encodes CDR1 SGHRS and CDR2 YFSETQ. This CDR3 region has 13 residues. V was clipped by 0 bases and J by 7 bases, with 10 bases between them. As DNA, the CDR3 is TGCGCCAGCAGCTTGGGAGGGGGTTTTGGCTACACCTTC. It codes for CASSLGGGFGYTF.

This chain joins TRBV4-2 and TRBJ2-3, with 11 bases matching TRBD2. Germline values: CDR1 LGHNA, CDR2 YNFKEQ. The CDR3 covers 17 residues. The ends lost 4 bases at V and 6 bases at J; junction bases unmatched: 12. The CDR3: CASSLTNLTSGTDTQYF. In DNA, the CDR3 is TGTGCCAGCAGCCTCACCAACCTGACTAGCGGGACGGATACGCAGTATTTT.

The V and J genes are TRBV4-1 and TRBJ1-4, with unresolved D. Germline V CDR1 and CDR2: MGHRA, YSYEKL. V lost 5 bases, J lost 8 bases, and 18 bases lay in between. This CDR3 is built from 15 residues. In DNA, the CDR3 is TGCGCCAGCAGCGCCAAGGTATTGGGCGAGGAAAAACTGTTTTTT. It yields the protein CASSAKVLGEEKLFF.

The rearrangement uses TRBV6-6 and TRBJ2-7; 10 bases fit TRBD1. The germline gives CDR1 MNHNY, CDR2 SVGAGI (reference sequence). The V and J ends lost 4 bases and 3 bases, in that order; junction bases with no gene match: 3. The length of the CDR3 is 14 residues. This CDR3 is CASSLRTGGYEQYF. In DNA, the CDR3 is TGTGCCAGCAGTTTGCGGACAGGGGGCTACGAGCAGTACTTC.

V is TRBV5-1 and J is TRBJ2-1; TRBD1 is a possible D gene (5 bases). This CDR3 contains 17 residues. From germline, CDR1 is SGHRS and CDR2 YFSETQ. Trimming took off 5 bases at V and 0 bases at J, with 18 bases between the two ends. CDR3 in DNA: TGCGCCAGCAGGCCCGATCCCAGGGTAAGCTCCTACAATGAGCAGTTCTTC. It codes for CASRPDPRVSSYNEQFF.

The chain has TRBV19 and TRBJ2-7; TRBD2 matches 7 bases. Per germline, CDR1 LNHDA and CDR2 SQIVND (reference sequence). V shed 10 bases, J shed 0 bases, and the junction held 9 bases outside the gene matches. There are 14 residues in the CDR3. The CDR3, as DNA: TGTGCCACAGAGTCGGGAGGCGGCTCCTACGAGCAGTACTTC. It encodes CATESGGGSYEQYF.

This sequence joins TRBV5-1 and TRBJ1-5, with 9 bases identical to TRBD1. Germline-derived CDR1 and CDR2 are SGHRS and YFSETQ. Losses at the gene ends were 1 base for V and 5 bases for J; bases not matched to a gene: 1. This CDR3 has 14 amino acids. As DNA, the CDR3 is TGCGCCAGCAGCTTGACAGGGGGCGATCAGCCCCAGCATTTT. Protein sequence: CASSLTGGDQPQHF.

V is TRBV7-9 and J is TRBJ1-1; D is unclear. This CDR3 is 14 amino acids long. Looked up from germline, CDR1 is SEHNR and CDR2 is FQNEAQ (reference sequence). The V and J ends lost 2 bases and 10 bases respectively, with 17 bases between them. The DNA for the CDR3 is TGTGCCAGCAGCTTAACTTTGCTAGGTCCTGCAGCTTTCTTT. Its protein is CASSLTLLGPAAFF.

V is TRBV10-3 and J is TRBJ1-2; 7 positions agree with TRBD1. This CDR3 contains 15 residues. V shed 5 bases, J shed 8 bases, and the junction held 14 bases outside the gene matches. Germline CDR1 is ENHRY and CDR2 is SYGVKD. CDR3: CAISRQTGEWGGYTF. DNA for the CDR3: TGTGCCATCAGTAGACAAACAGGGGAGTGGGGAGGCTACACCTTC.

The chain joins TRBV10-1 to TRBJ1-1, with 8 bases matching TRBD1. This CDR3 spans 13 amino acids. J gave up 5 bases and V 8 bases, and 7 bases lay outside the gene matches. Germline-derived CDR1 and CDR2 are WNHNN and SYGVQD (reference sequence). The CDR3 DNA sequence: TGCGCCAGCTCGACAGGGGTCGGAACTGAAGCTTTCTTT. This codes for CASSTGVGTEAFF.

The CDR3 DNA is TGTGCCAGCAGTTACTCGGGAGCAACTAATGAAAAACTGTTTTTT. This translates into CASSYSGATNEKLFF. The chain carries TRBV6-5 and TRBJ1-4; D unclear. Germline CDR1 and CDR2: MNHEY and SVGAGI. Trimming removed 0 bases from V and 0 bases from J, with 5 bases in between. CDR3 length: 15 residues.

The J gene is TRBJ1-2, the V gene TRBV29-1, with TRBD1 matching over 7 bases. CDR3 length: 14 amino acids. Germline V gives CDR1 SQVTM, CDR2 ANQGSEA. V shed 0 bases, J shed 6 bases, and the junction held 7 bases outside the gene matches. CDR3 in amino acids: CSVEDLLTGHGYTF. The CDR3, as DNA: TGCAGCGTTGAAGATCTTTTGACAGGGCATGGCTACACCTTC.

The chain combines TRBV5-1 with TRBJ1-1, with 8 bases matching TRBD1. Germline CDR1 and CDR2: SGHRS and YFSETQ. This CDR3 is 12 amino acids long. V lost 5 bases, J lost 5 bases, and 2 bases stayed unmatched. DNA for the CDR3: TGCGCCAGCAGAACAGGGGGGACTGAAGCTTTCTTT. Translating gives CASRTGGTEAFF.

This clone appeared many times. The V gene is TRBV2, the J gene TRBJ1-2; TRBD1 agrees at 8 bases. Germline V gene lookup returns CDR1 SNHLY and CDR2 FYNNEI. V shed 6 bases, J shed 3 bases, and the junction held 9 bases outside the gene matches. The CDR3 extends over 15 amino acids. Here the CDR3 DNA reads TGTGCCAGCAGGGGAGGACAGGGTCCCCACTATGGCTACACCTTC. Encoded protein: CASRGGQGPHYGYTF.

The chain is built from TRBV29-1 and TRBJ1-2; possibly TRBD1 for D (5 bases). Germline CDR1 reads SQVTM; CDR2 reads ANQGSEA. This CDR3 is 11 amino acids long. Trimming stripped 5 bases from V and 6 bases from J, with 10 bases between. The CDR3 sequence is CSVPRANGYTF. In DNA form, the CDR3 reads TGCAGCGTTCCCAGGGCTAATGGCTACACCTTC.

The J gene is TRBJ1-1, the V gene TRBV2; D is unclear. The CDR3 length is 15 residues. Trimming stripped 0 bases from V and 5 bases from J, with 13 bases between. Germline V gene lookup returns CDR1 SNHLY and CDR2 FYNNEI. The CDR3 loop is CASSEARSLVTEAFF. The CDR3 DNA sequence: TGTGCCAGCAGTGAAGCGAGGTCTTTGGTTACTGAAGCTTTCTTT.

J is TRBJ2-4 and V is TRBV20-1; TRBD1 is a possible D gene (5 bases). CDR1 is DFQATT, CDR2 SNEGSKA, per germline (reference sequence). The CDR3 is 11 residues long. Trimming removed 2 bases from V and 8 bases from J, with 7 bases in between. Here the CDR3 reads CSARKGDIQYF. The CDR3 nucleotides read TGCAGTGCTAGAAAAGGGGACATTCAGTACTTC.

Points on this clone: Other nucleotide sequences from this sample produce the same CDR3. This rearrangement joins TRBV5-1 to TRBJ2-1; 8 nucleotides agree with TRBD2. V dropped 2 bases and J dropped 7; count of bases not matched to a gene: 5. CDR3 size: 14 residues. Germline V gene sequence: CDR1 SGHRS, CDR2 YFSETQ. In DNA form, the CDR3 reads TGCGCCAGCAGCTTAGGCACTAGCGGAAATGAGCAGTTCTTC. It codes for CASSLGTSGNEQFF.

The CDR3 loop is CAWSVAGAADTQYF. In nucleotides, the CDR3 is TGTGCCTGGAGTGTGGCGGGAGCTGCAGATACGCAGTATTTT. This chain connects TRBV30 to TRBJ2-3, with 7 bases lining up with TRBD2. The CDR3 sequence is 14 residues long. With 0 bases clipped from V and 4 bases from J, the junction kept 4 bases outside the gene matches. Germline V gene sequence: CDR1 GTSNPN, CDR2 SVGIG (reference sequence).

For the CDR3, the DNA is TGTGCCAGCAGAAGCGGGAGGGCCGGGTACAATGAGCAGTTCTTC. It yields the protein CASRSGRAGYNEQFF. The gene calls are TRBV2 and TRBJ2-1, with 10 bases matching TRBD2. Germline lookup yields CDR1 SNHLY and CDR2 FYNNEI. CDR3 length equals 15 residues. V gave up 6 bases and J gave up 4 bases; unmatched junction bases: 6.

In DNA form, the CDR3 reads TGTGCCTGGAGTTCAATCCGGACAGGGTCTGGTGAAAAACTGTTTTTT. Amino acids: CAWSSIRTGSGEKLFF. This chain links TRBV30 with TRBJ1-4; TRBD1 aligns across 8 bases. This CDR3 is 16 amino acids long. The junction had 12 bases not matched to a gene; V was cut back by 2 bases and J by 7 bases. CDR1 and CDR2 from the germline V gene are GTSNPN and SVGIG (reference sequence).

The rearrangement uses TRBV9 and TRBJ2-3; 7 bases line up with TRBD2. The V gene's germline CDR1 is SGDLS and CDR2 YYNGEE. The CDR3 runs to 16 residues. The J segment lost 2 bases and the V segment lost 0 bases, leaving 6 bases of the junction unmatched. The CDR3 region has the DNA TGTGCCAGCAGCGTAGAGGGCGGGGGTTTCACAGATACGCAGTATTTT. It encodes CASSVEGGGFTDTQYF.

This chain joins TRBV7-3 and TRBJ2-3; 9 bases are a match to TRBD2. The germline V gene has CDR1 SGHTA and CDR2 FQGTGA. The CDR3 extends over 16 amino acids. After removal of 4 bases from V and 5 bases from J, the junction contained 10 bases not matched to a gene. For the CDR3, the DNA is TGTGCCAGCAGCTCCCTAGCGGGGCCAAATAGAGATACGCAGTATTTT. Residues: CASSSLAGPNRDTQYF.

V gene TRBV5-1 combines with J gene TRBJ1-2, with TRBD1 matching over 9 bases. Trimming removed 4 bases from V and 6 bases from J; junction bases left unmatched: 7. The CDR3 spans 14 residues. CDR1 SGHRS and CDR2 YFSETQ come from the germline V gene. DNA of the CDR3: TGCGCCAGCAGCAGGGGACAGGGTATAGATGGCTACACCTTC. As protein: CASSRGQGIDGYTF.